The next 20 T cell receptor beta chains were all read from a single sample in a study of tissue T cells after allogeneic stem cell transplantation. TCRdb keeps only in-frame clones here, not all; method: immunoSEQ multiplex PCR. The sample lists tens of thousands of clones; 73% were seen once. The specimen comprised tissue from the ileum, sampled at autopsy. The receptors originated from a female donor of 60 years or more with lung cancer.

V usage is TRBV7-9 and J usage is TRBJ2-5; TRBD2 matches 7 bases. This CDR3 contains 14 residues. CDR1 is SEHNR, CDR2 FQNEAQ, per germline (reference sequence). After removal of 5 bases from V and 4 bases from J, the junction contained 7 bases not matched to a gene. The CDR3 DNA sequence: TGTGCCAGCAGCCTCGGGGGGAATCGAGAGACCCAGTACTTC. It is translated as CASSLGGNRETQYF. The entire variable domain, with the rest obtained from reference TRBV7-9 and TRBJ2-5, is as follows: DTGVSQNPRHKITKRGQNVTFRCDPISEHNRLYWYRQTLGQGPEFLTYFQNEAQLEKSRLLSDRFSAERPKGSFSTLEIQRTEQGDSAMYLCASSLGGNRETQYFGPGTRLLVL.

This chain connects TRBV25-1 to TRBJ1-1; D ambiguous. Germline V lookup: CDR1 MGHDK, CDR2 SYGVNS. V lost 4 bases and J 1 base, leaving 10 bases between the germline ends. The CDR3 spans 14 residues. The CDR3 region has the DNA TGTGCCAGCAGTGGAGATTCAGGGAACACTGAAGCTTTCTTT. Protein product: CASSGDSGNTEAFF.

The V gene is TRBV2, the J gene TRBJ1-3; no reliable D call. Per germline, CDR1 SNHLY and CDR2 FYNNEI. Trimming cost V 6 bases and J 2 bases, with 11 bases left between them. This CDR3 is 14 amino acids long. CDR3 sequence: CASSPQRAGNTIYF. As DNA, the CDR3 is TGTGCCAGCAGCCCACAGAGAGCTGGAAACACCATATATTTT.

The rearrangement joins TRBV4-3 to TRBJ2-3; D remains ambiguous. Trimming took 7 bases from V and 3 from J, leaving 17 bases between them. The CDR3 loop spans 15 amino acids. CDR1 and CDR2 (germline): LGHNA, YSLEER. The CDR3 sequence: CASTSAAHMTDTQYF. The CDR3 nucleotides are TGCGCCAGCACCAGCGCAGCCCATATGACAGATACGCAGTATTTT.

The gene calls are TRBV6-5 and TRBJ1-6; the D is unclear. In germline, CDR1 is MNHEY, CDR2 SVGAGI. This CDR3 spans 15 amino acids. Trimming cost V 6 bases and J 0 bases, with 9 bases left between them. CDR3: CASSRESSYNSPLHF. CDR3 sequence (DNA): TGTGCCAGCAGCCGGGAGAGCTCCTATAATTCACCCCTCCACTTT.

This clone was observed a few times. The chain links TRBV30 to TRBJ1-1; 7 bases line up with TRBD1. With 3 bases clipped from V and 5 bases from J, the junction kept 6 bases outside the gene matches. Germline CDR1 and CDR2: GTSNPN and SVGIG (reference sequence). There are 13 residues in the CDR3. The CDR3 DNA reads TGTGCCTGGAGCTGGCAGGGGGGGACTGAAGCTTTCTTT. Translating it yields CAWSWQGGTEAFF.

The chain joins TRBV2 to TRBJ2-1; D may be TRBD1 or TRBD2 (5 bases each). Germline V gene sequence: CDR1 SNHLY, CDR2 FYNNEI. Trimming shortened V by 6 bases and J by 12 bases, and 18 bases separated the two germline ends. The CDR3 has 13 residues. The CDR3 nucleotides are TGTGCCAGCAGGGGCGTCGGGGTTAGGGGGCAGTTCTTC. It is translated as CASRGVGVRGQFF.

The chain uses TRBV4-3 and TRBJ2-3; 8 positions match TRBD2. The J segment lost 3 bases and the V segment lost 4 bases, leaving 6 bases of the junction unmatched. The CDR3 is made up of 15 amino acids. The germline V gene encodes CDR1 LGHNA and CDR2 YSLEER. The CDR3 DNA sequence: TGCGCCAGCAGCCGCGGACTAGCCCAAACAGATACGCAGTATTTT. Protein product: CASSRGLAQTDTQYF.

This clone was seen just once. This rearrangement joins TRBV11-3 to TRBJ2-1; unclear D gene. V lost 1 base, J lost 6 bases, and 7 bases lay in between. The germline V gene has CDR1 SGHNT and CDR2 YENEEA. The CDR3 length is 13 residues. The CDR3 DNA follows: TGTGCCAGCAGCTTAGGAACCAGCAATGAGCAGTTCTTC. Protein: CASSLGTSNEQFF.

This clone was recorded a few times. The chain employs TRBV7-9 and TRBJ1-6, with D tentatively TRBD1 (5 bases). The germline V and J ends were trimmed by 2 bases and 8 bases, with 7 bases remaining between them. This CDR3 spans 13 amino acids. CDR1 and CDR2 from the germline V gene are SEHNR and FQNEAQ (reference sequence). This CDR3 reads CASSLLGDSPLHF. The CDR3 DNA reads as TGTGCCAGCAGCTTACTGGGGGATTCACCCCTCCACTTT.

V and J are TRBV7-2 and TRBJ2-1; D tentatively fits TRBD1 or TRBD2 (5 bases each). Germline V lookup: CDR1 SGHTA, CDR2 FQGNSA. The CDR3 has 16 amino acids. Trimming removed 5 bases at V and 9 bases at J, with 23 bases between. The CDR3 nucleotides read TGTGCCAGCAGCCCCCAGGTGGCCCCAACTAGGGGTGAGCAGTTCTTC. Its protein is CASSPQVAPTRGEQFF.

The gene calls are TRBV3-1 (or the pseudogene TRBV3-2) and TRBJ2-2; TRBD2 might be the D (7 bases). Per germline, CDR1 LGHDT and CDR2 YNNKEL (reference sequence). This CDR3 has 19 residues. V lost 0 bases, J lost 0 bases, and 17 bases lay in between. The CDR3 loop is CASSQDPVGAGANTGELFF. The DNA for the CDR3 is TGTGCCAGCAGCCAAGATCCCGTGGGGGCGGGAGCGAACACCGGGGAGCTGTTTTTT.

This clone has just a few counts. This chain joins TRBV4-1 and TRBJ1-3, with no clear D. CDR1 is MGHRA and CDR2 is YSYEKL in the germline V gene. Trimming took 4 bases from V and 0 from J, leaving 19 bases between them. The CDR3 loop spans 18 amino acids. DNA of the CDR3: TGCGCCAGCAGCCTTACCTCCGGGATAACTCACTCTGGAAACACCATATATTTT. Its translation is CASSLTSGITHSGNTIYF.

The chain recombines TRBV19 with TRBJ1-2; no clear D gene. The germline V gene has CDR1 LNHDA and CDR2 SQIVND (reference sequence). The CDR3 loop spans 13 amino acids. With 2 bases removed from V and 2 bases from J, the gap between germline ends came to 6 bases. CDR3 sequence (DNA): TGTGCCAGTAGTATAAGGTCGAACTATGGCTACACCTTC. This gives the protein CASSIRSNYGYTF.

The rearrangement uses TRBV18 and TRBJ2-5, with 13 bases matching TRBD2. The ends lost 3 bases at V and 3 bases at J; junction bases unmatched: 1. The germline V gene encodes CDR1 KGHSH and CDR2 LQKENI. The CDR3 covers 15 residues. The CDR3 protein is CASSPGTSGEETQYF. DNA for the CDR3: TGTGCCAGCTCACCCGGGACTAGCGGGGAAGAGACCCAGTACTTC.

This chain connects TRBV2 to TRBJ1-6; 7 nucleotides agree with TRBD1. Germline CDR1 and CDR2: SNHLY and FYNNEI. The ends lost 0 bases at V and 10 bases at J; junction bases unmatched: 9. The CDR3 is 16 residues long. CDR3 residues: CASSEAPTGIGSPLHF. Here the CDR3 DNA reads TGTGCCAGCAGTGAAGCTCCGACAGGGATAGGCTCACCCCTCCACTTT.

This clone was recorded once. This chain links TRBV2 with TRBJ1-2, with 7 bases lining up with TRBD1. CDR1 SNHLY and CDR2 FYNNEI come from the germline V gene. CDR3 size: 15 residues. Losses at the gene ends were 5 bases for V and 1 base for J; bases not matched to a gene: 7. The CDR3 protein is CASSLPGQLNYGYTF. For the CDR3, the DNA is TGTGCCAGCAGTCTCCCGGGACAGCTTAACTATGGCTACACCTTC.

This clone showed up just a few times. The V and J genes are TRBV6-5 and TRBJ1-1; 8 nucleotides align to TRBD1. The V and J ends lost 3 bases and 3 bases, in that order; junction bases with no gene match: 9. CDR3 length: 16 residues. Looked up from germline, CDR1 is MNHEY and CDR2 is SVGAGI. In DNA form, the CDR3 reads TGTGCCAGCAGTTATGGATTGGACAGGGTTGACACTGAAGCTTTCTTT. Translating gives CASSYGLDRVDTEAFF.

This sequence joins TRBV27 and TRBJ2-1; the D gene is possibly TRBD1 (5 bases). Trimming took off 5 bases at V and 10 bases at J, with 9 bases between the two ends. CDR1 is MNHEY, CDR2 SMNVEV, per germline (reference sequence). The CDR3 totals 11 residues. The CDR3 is CASSDRYEQFF. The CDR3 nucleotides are TGTGCCAGCAGTGACAGATACGAGCAGTTCTTC.

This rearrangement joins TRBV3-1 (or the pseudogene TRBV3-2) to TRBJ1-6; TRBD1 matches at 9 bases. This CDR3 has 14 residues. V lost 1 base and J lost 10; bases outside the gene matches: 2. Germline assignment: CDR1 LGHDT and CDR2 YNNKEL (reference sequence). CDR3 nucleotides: TGTGCCAGCAGCCAAGTACAGGGGGCGTCACCCCTCCACTTT. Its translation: CASSQVQGASPLHF.